This TCR beta chain was sequenced for a study of blood T cell repertoires in COVID-19. For the study at large: The United States, Italy and Spain provided the acute and convalescent COVID-19 samples. The cDNA or gDNA used as material had been derived from T cells, B-cell-depleted T cells, or PBMCs.

As handled by the study authors: Reference gene primers were amplified, and this amplification served to estimate nucleated cell counts. Measured with immunoSEQ multiplex PCR; TCRdb has only the in-frame clones, and not every one. The V and J calls and the clone size are those of that table, but D and trimming were determined from the DNA. In the table there are about 260,000 clones, around 86% of which are singletons. Trimming cost V 0 bases and J 3 bases, with 8 bases left between them. CDR1 SNHLY and CDR2 FYNNEI come from the germline V gene. This CDR3 spans 14 amino acids. Sequencing used peripheral blood. V and J are TRBV2 and TRBJ2-5, with a possible D match to TRBD1 (5 bases). The TCR comes from a middle-aged woman who had recovered from COVID-19. The CDR3 protein is CASSEAGRKETQYF. DNA of the CDR3: TGTGCCAGCAGTGAAGCGGGGCGGAAAGAGACCCAGTACTTC.